This TCR beta chain was identified during a study of naive and memory T cell subsets (dated by TCRdb to 2017 to 2019). Describing the broader study: An open-source, UMI-based TCR alpha and beta sequencing pipeline was applied to sorted naive and memory peripheral blood T cell subsets. RNA was DNase-treated and reverse transcribed with TCR constant-region primers, mostly using SuperScript III. The results of the functional CMV T cell responses matched the IgG serology results in every case. Results the study describes overall, beyond this receptor: After error correction, over 95% of naive TCR sequences appeared only once, giving much steeper abundance distributions than memory subsets. RNA-based TCR counts may be affected by expression changes linked to T cell activation and differentiation. A power law was followed by TCR abundance, with an exponent that differed between naive and memory subsets but was consistent across the three individuals. No ground truth was available to validate the repertoire findings for the naive and memory subsets. A clonotype was defined as a single alpha or beta chain sequence rather than as a paired alpha/beta receptor. Gini index rose and Shannon and inverse Simpson diversity fell from naive through CM, EM and EMRA in both CD4 and CD8 cells.

Separate amplification of TCR alpha and beta chain libraries was performed from the second PCR step onward. The CMV status of each donor was determined by measuring IFNgamma production from CD4+ T cells after fresh PBMCs had been stimulated overnight with CMV viral lysate. Miltenyi beads were used first to positively select CD4 T cells, and CD8 T cells were then positively selected from the CD4-negative fraction. Cells stained for CD3, CD4, CD8, CD45RA, CD27 and a live/dead dye were sorted on a BD Aria II into four subsets by CD45RA and CD27. A few healthy volunteers provided blood, and the blood of each volunteer was split into CD4 and CD8 T cells and then into four differentiation subsets. Approximately 120 ml of peripheral blood was collected from each donor, and PBMC were isolated from the blood using Ficoll-Paque PLUS density-gradient centrifugation. The sorted cells were lysed in RLT buffer, after which RNA was extracted using a Qiagen RNeasy kit and kept at -80 degrees C.

V is pared back by 0 bases and J by 2 bases, with 18 bases lying between the germline termini. Reading from cysteine to phenylalanine, the CDR3 counts 17 amino acids. Only the CDR3 part of the read is kept: 51 bases, read in frame from the first base. The germline V gene specifies SQVTM as CDR1 and ANQGSEA as CDR2. Libraries were made using UMI-ligation and nested PCR. To cover both TRBC1 and TRBC2, the beta constant-region primer consisted of an equimolar mix of two oligonucleotides. The ligated cDNA went through four rounds of PCR with nested alpha and beta constant-region primers together with the SP2 primer. A single-stranded oligonucleotide containing the SP2 primer and a 12-nucleotide UMI was joined to the 3' end of the cDNA by T4 RNA ligase 1. The ligation reaction was kept at 16 degrees C for 20-24 hours. PCR2 was typically run as a SYBR Green qPCR and stopped at a predetermined threshold to prevent over-amplification. Apart from the first purification, every purification step used Agencourt AMPure XP magnetic beads. Library amounts were measured by Qubit and library quality was assessed on a TapeStation, where the main peak was expected at around 650 bp. Pooled libraries were sequenced on an Illumina MiSeq using v2 2x251 paired-end kits, and typically 1-2 million reads were obtained per sample. Each sample was pooled at 3.5 to 4 nM, and about 5-7% PhiX was included to help cluster recognition. The paper's data handling went like this. FASTQ reads processed by Demultiplexor were assigned V and J genes by Decombinator through tag matching that tolerated a single base-pair mismatch. Collapsinator used UMIs to correct both sequencing errors and frequency errors arising from PCR heterogeneity. CDR3Translator translated TCRs and extracted CDR3s from the conserved cysteine to the FGXG phenylalanine, flagging non-productive sequences. Gini, Shannon entropy and inverse Simpson indices were calculated on repertoires that had been subsampled to equal numbers of UMI-defined TCRs. Within the linear range, a power law was fitted to clonotype abundance distributions using maximum likelihood. Similar UMI counts, unique TCR numbers and clonal distributions were obtained with the pipeline and with MIGEC on one naive CD8 sample. The repertoires were searched for 7,000 to 8,000 CMV-associated CDR3 sequences that had been compiled from VDJdb and a published dataset. The public sequencing data were trimmed at Q25 with fastp and processed into clonotypes with MiXCR by TCRdb, which kept only in-frame beta chains. Entries that share a CDR3 protein sequence are merged under the most common genes and DNA. The V and J calls were determined by TCRdb, not by the authors. Within this sample are about 120,000 distinct CDR3 sequences, with just over 35% of them counted one time only. The ten largest make up approximately 0.9% of the sample.

This clonotype was observed at least ten times. Its antigen remains unidentified. Nothing much larger sits one base from this clone, and base qualities are not available. The sequence came from a human donor in good health. The chain uses TRBV29-1 and TRBJ2-3; the D gene is unclear. Material for sequencing was central memory CD4+ T cells from blood. Explained via the paper, the cell subset or site label denotes: central memory, CD45RA- CD27+. The CDR3 region: CSVEDQQRSGLTDTQYF. At the DNA level, the sequence is TGCAGCGTTGAAGATCAGCAAAGGTCGGGCCTCACAGATACGCAGTATTTT.